This T cell receptor (beta chain) was found in a study of blood T cells in healthy people across ages. The study, taken as a whole, reports: The fall in TCR beta diversity per million T cells was roughly linear with age.

As to this clonotype: The antigen is not known.

Primed by a sample-barcoded 5' primer and a J-beta primer mix, a second PCR proceeded for about 7 to 11 cycles. With 12 random nucleotides, a template-switch adaptor tagged each individual cDNA molecule. There were at least 3 million CDR3-containing paired-end reads obtained from each sample. TCRdb reprocessed the 5' RACE reads with MiXCR, giving one entry per CDR3 protein. The profile shows 1.5 million to 2 million distinct CDR3 sequences, about 39% of them singletons. This CDR3 contains 22 residues. Germline V gene sequence: CDR1 SGHAT, CDR2 FQNNGV. Trimming cost V 2 bases and J 9 bases; bases outside gene matches: 22.

Source material: blood. The J gene is TRBJ2-1, the V gene TRBV11-2; 16 bases fit TRBD2. The receptor was derived from a human donor in good health. This CDR3 is CASSLNEGTSGGAVWMRGEQFF. CDR3 nucleotide sequence: TGTGCCAGCAGCTTAAACGAAGGGACTAGCGGGGGGGCAGTCTGGATGCGGGGTGAGCAGTTCTTC.